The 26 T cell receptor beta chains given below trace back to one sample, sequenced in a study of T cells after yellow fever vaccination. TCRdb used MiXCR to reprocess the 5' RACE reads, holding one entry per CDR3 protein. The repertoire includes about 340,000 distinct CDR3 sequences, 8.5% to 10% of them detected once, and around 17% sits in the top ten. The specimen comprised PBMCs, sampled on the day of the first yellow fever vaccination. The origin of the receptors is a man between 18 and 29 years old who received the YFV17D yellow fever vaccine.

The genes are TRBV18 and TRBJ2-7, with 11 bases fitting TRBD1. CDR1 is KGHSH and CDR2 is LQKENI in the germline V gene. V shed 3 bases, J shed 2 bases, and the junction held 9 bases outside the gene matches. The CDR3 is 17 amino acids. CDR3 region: CASSPAGPGQGAYEQYF. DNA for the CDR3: TGTGCCAGCTCACCGGCGGGGCCGGGACAGGGGGCCTACGAGCAGTACTTC. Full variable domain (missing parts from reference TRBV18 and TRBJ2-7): NAGVMQNPRHLVRRRGQEARLRCSPMKGHSHVYWYRQLPEEGLKFMVYLQKENIIDESGMPKERFSAEFPKEGPSILRIQQVVRGDSAAYFCASSPAGPGQGAYEQYFGPGTRLTVT.

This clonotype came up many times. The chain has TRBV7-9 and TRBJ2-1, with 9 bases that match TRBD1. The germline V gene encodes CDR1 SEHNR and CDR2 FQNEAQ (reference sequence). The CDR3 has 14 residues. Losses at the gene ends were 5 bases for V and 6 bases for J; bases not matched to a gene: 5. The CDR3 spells CASSQGQGGNEQFF. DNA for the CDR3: TGTGCCAGCAGCCAGGGACAGGGAGGCAATGAGCAGTTCTTC.

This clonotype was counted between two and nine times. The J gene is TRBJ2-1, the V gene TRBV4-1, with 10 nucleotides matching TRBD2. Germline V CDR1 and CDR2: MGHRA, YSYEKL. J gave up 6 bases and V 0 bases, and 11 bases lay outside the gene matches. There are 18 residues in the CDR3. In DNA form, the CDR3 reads TGCGCCAGCAGCCAAGACAAGGAAGCTAGCGGGGGTCCCAATGAGCAGTTCTTC. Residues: CASSQDKEASGGPNEQFF.

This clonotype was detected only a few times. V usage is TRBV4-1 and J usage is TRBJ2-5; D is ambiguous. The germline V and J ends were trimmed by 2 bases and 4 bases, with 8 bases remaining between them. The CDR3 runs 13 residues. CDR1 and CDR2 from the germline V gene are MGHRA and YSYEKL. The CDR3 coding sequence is TGCGCCAGCAGCCAATATTGGGGAGAGACCCAGTACTTC. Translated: CASSQYWGETQYF.

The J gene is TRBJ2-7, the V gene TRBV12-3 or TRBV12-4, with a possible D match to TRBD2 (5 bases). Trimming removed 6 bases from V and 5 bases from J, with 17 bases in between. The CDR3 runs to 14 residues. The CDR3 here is CASSLHDTRDEQYV. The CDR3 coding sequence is TGTGCCAGCAGCCTACATGATACGAGGGACGAGCAGTACGTC.

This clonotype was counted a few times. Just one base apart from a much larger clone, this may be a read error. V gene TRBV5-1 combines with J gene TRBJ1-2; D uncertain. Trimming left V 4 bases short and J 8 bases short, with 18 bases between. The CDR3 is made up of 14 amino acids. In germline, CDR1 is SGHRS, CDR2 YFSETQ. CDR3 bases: TGCGCCAGCAGCCCCTCGGTGAGATCTGGAGGCTACACCTTC. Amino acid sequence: CASSPSVRSGGYTF.

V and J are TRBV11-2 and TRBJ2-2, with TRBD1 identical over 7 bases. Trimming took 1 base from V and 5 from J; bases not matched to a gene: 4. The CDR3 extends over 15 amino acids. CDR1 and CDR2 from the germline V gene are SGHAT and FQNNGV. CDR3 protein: CASSLGQTGTGELFF. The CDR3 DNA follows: TGTGCCAGCAGCTTAGGCCAGACAGGGACCGGGGAGCTGTTTTTT.

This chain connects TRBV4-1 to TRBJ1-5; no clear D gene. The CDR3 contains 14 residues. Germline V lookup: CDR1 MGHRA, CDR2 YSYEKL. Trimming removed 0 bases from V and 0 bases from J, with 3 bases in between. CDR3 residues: CASSQESSNQPQHF. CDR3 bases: TGCGCCAGCAGCCAAGAATCTAGCAATCAGCCCCAGCATTTT.

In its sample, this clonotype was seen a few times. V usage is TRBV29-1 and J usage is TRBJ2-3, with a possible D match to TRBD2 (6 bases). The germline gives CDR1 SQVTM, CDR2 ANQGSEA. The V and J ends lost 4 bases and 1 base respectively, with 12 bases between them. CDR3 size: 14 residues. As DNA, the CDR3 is TGCAGCGTTGTGCTAGCGTTCCGCACAGATACGCAGTATTTT. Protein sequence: CSVVLAFRTDTQYF.

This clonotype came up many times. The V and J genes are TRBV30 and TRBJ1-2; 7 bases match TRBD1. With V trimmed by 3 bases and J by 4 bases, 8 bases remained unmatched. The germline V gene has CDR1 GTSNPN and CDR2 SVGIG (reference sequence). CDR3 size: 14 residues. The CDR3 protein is CAWRTPGGFYGYTF. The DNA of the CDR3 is TGTGCCTGGAGGACCCCAGGGGGTTTCTATGGCTACACCTTC.

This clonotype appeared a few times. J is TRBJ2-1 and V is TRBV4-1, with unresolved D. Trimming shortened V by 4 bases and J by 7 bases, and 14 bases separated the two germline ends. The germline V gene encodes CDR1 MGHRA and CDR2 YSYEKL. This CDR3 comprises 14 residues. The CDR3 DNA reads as TGCGCCAGCAGCCGTCTCCCTCTGGAGAATGAGCAGTTCTTC. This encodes CASSRLPLENEQFF.

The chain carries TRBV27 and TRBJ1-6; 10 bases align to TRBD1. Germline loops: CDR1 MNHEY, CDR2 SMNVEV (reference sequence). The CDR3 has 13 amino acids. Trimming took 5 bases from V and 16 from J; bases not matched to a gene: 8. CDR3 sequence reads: CASSLYGTGELHF. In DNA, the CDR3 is TGTGCCAGCAGTCTGTACGGGACAGGGGAACTCCACTTT.

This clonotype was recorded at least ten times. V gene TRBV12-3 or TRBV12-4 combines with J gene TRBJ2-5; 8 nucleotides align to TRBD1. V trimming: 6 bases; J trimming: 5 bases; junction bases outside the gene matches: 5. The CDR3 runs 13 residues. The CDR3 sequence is CASRQTGEETQYF. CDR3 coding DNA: TGTGCCAGCAGACAGACAGGGGAGGAGACCCAGTACTTC.

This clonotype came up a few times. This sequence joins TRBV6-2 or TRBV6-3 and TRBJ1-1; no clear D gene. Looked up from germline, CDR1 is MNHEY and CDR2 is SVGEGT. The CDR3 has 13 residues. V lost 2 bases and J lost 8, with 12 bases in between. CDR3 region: CASSYKGISEAFF. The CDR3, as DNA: TGTGCCAGCAGTTACAAAGGGATATCCGAAGCTTTCTTT.

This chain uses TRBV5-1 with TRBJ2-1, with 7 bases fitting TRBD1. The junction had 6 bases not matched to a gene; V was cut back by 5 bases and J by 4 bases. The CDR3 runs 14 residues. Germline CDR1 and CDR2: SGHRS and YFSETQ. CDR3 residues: CASRTQGVYNEQFF. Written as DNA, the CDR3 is TGCGCCAGCAGAACCCAGGGGGTATACAATGAGCAGTTCTTC.

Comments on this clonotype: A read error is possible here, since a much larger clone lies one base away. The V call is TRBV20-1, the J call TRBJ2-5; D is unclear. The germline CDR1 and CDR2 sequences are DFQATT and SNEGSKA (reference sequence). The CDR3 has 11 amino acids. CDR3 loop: CSAIRQETKYF. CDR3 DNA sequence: TGCAGTGCTATCCGGCAAGAGACCAAGTACTTC.

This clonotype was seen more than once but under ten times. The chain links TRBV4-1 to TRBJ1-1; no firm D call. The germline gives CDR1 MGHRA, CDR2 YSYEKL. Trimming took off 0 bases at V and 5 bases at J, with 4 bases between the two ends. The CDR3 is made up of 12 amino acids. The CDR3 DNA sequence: TGCGCCAGCAGCCAAGATCTTACTGAAGCTTTCTTT. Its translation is CASSQDLTEAFF.

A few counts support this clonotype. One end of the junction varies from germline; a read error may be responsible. In DNA, the CDR3 is TGCTGTGCTAGCCGGACTAGCGGGGGGCGTGCTGTCAAGCAGTACTTC. Translating it yields CCASRTSGGRAVKQYF. The rearrangement joins TRBV20-1 to TRBJ2-7; the match to TRBD2 covers 14 bases. This CDR3 has 16 amino acids. Germline-derived CDR1 and CDR2 are DFQATT and SNEGSKA (reference sequence).

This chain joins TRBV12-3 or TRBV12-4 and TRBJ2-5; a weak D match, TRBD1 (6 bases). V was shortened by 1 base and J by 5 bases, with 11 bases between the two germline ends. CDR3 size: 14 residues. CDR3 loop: CASSLGYRVETQYF. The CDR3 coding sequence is TGTGCCAGCAGTTTAGGGTACAGGGTTGAGACCCAGTACTTC.

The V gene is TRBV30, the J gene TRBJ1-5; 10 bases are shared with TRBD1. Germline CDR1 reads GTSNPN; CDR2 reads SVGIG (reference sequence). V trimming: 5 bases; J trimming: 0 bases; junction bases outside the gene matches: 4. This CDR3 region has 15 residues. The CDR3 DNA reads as TGTGCCTGGGGGACAGGGGCATATAGCAATCAGCCCCAGCATTTT. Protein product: CAWGTGAYSNQPQHF.

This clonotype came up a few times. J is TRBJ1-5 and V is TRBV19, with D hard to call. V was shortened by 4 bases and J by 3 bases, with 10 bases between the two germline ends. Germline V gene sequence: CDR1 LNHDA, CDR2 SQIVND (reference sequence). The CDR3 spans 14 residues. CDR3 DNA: TGTGCCAGTAGTACCGGGTTTACCAATCAGCCCCAGCATTTT. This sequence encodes CASSTGFTNQPQHF. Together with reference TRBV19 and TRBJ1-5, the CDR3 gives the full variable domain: DGGITQSPKYLFRKEGQNVTLSCEQNLNHDAMYWYRQDPGQGLRLIYYSQIVNDFQKGDIAEGYSVSREKKESFPLTVTSAQKNPTAFYLCASSTGFTNQPQHFGDGTRLSIL.

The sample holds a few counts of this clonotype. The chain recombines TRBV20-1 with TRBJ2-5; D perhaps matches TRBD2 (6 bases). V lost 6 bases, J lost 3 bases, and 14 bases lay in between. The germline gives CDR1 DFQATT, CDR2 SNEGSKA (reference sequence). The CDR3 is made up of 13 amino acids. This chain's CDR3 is CSACRELKETQYF. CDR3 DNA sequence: TGCAGTGCGTGCCGGGAGCTAAAAGAGACCCAGTACTTC.

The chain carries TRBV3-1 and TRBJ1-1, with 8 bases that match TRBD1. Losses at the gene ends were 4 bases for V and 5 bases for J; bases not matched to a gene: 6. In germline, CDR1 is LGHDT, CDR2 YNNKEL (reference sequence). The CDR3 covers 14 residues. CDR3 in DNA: TGTGCCAGCAGCCCCGGACAGGGACGGACTGAAGCTTTCTTT. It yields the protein CASSPGQGRTEAFF. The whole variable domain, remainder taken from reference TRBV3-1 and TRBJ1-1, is DTAVSQTPKYLVTQMGNDKSIKCEQNLGHDTMYWYKQDSKKFLKIMFSYNNKELIINETVPNRFSPKSPDKAHLNLHINSLELGDSAVYFCASSPGQGRTEAFFGQGTRLTVV.

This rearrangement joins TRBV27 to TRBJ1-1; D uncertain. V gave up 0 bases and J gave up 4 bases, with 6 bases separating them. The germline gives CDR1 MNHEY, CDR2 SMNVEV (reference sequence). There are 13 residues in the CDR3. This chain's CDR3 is CASSLSAATEAFF. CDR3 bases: TGTGCCAGCAGTTTATCCGCGGCCACTGAAGCTTTCTTT.

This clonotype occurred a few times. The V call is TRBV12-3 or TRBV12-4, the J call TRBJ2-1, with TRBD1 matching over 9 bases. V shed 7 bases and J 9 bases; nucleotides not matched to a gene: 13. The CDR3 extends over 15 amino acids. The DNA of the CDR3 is TGTGCCAGCACCCCTCCCCGGACAGGGGTTAGTGAGCAGTTCTTC. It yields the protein CASTPPRTGVSEQFF.

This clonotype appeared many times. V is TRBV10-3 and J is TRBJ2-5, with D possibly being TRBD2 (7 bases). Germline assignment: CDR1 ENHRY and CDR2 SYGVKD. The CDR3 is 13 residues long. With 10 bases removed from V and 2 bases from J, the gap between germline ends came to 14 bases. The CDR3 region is CATLGGQQETQYF. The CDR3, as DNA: TGTGCCACCCTCGGGGGGCAGCAAGAGACCCAGTACTTC.